The table lists the clone carrying this T cell receptor (beta chain) with a few counts. Its antigen remains unknown. The protocol was immunoSEQ multiplex PCR, while the TCRdb copy is restricted to in-frame clones and leaves out a portion. The profile shows 35,000 to 40,000 clones, roughly 80% of them singletons. This sample was included in a study of OX40 agonist ivuxolimab in advanced cancers. Study context: Ivuxolimab, which patients received intravenously every 2 weeks, was dosed at 0.01 to 10 mg/kg. Treatment received earlier with anti-PD-1, anti-PD-L1 or anti-CTLA-4 agents was allowed, and over 30% had some. Study-wide results and limits: Near-lowest levels of clonal expansion characterized partial responders at 0.1-3.0 mg/kg.

Enrollment shut out patients with autoimmune disease history or systemic immunosuppression. The source was CD4+ or CD8+ T cells sorted from blood, collected in a trial of the OX40 agonist ivuxolimab. This receptor was obtained from an adult with an advanced solid tumor such as melanoma, head and neck, liver or kidney cancer.

CDR3: CASSLEGIPYGYTF. CDR3 bases: TGTGCCAGCAGCTTAGAGGGGATCCCCTATGGCTACACCTTC. The rearrangement links TRBV7-9 to TRBJ1-2, with D possibly TRBD1 on 5 matching bases. The V end was cut by 1 base, the J end by 4 bases, with 10 bases between. The CDR3 has 14 amino acids. CDR1 and CDR2 (germline): SEHNR, FQNEAQ (reference sequence).